This TCR beta chain is from a study of blood T cell repertoires in COVID-19. There are 15 residues in the CDR3. Germline CDR1 is MNHEY and CDR2 is SMNVEV (reference sequence). V was pared by 6 bases and J by 4 bases, with 7 bases of the junction left unmatched. Original data processing: Amplified reference gene primers provided the basis for estimating nucleated cell counts. The repertoire was sequenced with immunoSEQ multiplex PCR; TCRdb's copy has only in-frame clones and lacks some. V, J and clone size were drawn from that table, and D and trimming were deduced from the DNA. The table has about 150,000 clones, more than 80% seen once.

This TCR was recovered from a man between 18 and 35 years old with COVID-19, enrolled during active disease. Sequencing used peripheral blood. The genes are TRBV27 and TRBJ2-2, with 8 nucleotides matching TRBD1. The CDR3 nucleotides are TGTGCCAGCAGCACAGACAGGGGACGCACCGGGGAGCTGTTTTTT. This sequence encodes CASSTDRGRTGELFF.